This T cell receptor (beta chain) stems from a study of regulatory T cells in long-lasting Graves disease. Study summary: Newly diagnosed Graves' patients took antithyroid drugs under 3 months.

This clonotype has more than one count but fewer than ten. Relying on iRepertoire HTBI primers and Arm-PCR of CDR3 regions, the team built TCR beta libraries. TCRdb reprocessed the multiplex PCR reads via MiXCR and lists one record per CDR3 protein. The repertoire includes approximately 460,000 distinct CDR3 sequences, less than 20% of them detected once, and roughly a tenth sits in the top ten. Sample time point: newly diagnosed GD, antithyroid drugs for less than 3 months. TCR sequences were obtained from RNA taken from PBMCs. The data also belong to a second study, concerning T cells in Graves' hyperthyroidism and ophthalmopathy. That publication notes: Absent ophthalmopathy progression within 18 months defined stable Graves' hyperthyroidism. Clonotypes that were expanded in thyroid above 0.001 mostly appeared in blood too.

This TCR was recovered from a woman in her 30s with Graves disease. Specimen: peripheral blood mononuclear cells (PBMCs), collected at new diagnosis, from a patient treated with antithyroid drugs.

Written as DNA, the CDR3 is TGTGCCACCCACGGGGGGAGGCCCTACAATGAGCAGTTCTTC. Translation gives CATHGGRPYNEQFF. The V and J genes are TRBV24-1 and TRBJ2-1; the match to TRBD2 covers 7 bases. The length of the CDR3 is 14 residues. Per germline, CDR1 KGHDR and CDR2 SFDVKD. The junction had 6 bases not matched to a gene; V was cut back by 9 bases and J by 2 bases.